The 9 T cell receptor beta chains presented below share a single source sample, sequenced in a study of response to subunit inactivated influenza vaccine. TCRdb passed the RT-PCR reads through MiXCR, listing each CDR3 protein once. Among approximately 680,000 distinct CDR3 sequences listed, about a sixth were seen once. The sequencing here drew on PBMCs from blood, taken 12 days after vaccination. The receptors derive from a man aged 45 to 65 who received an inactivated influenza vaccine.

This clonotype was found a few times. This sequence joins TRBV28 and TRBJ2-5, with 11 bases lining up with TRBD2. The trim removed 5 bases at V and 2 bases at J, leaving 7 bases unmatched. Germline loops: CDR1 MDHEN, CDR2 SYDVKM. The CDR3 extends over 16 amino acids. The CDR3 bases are TGTGCCAGCAGTCAAACGGGACTAGCGGAACAAGAGACCCAGTACTTC. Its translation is CASSQTGLAEQETQYF.

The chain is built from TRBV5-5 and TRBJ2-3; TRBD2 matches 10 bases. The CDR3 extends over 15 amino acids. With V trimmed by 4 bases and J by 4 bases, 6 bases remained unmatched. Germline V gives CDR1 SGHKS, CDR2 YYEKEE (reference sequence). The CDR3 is CASSVPAGGPDTQYF. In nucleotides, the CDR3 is TGTGCCAGCAGCGTGCCAGCGGGAGGGCCAGATACGCAGTATTTT.

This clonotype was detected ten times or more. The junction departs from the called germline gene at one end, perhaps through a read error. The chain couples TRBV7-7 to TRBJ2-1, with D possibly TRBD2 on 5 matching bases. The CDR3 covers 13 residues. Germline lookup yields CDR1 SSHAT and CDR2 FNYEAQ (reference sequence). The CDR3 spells CASSFGLYNEQFF. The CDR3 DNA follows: TGTGCTAGCAGCTTCGGACTTTACAATGAGCAGTTCTTC.

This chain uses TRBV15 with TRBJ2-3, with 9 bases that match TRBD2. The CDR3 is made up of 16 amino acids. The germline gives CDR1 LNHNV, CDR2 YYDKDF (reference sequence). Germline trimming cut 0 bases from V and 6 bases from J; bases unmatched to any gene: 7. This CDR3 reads CATSRDGASGMDTQYF. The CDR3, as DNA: TGTGCCACCAGCAGAGATGGCGCTAGCGGGATGGATACGCAGTATTTT. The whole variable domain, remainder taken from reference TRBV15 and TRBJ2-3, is DAMVIQNPRYQVTQFGKPVTLSCSQTLNHNVMYWYQQKSSQAPKLLFHYYDKDFNNEADTPDNFQSRRPNTSFCFLDIRSPGLGDTAMYLCATSRDGASGMDTQYFGPGTRLTVL.

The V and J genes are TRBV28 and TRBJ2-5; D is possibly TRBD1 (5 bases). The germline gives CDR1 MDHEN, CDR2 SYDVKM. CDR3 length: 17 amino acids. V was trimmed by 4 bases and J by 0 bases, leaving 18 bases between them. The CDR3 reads CASSSGHPETDQETQYF. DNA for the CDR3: TGTGCCAGCAGTTCCGGACACCCCGAAACAGACCAAGAGACCCAGTACTTC.

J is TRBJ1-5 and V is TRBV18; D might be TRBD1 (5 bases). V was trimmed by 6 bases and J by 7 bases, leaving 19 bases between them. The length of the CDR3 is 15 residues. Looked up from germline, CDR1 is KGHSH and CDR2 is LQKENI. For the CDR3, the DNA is TGTGCCAGCTCGCGCGGGACGCAAGAAGGGCAGCCCCAGCATTTT. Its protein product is CASSRGTQEGQPQHF. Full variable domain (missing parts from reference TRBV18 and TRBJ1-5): NAGVMQNPRHLVRRRGQEARLRCSPMKGHSHVYWYRQLPEEGLKFMVYLQKENIIDESGMPKERFSAEFPKEGPSILRIQQVVRGDSAAYFCASSRGTQEGQPQHFGDGTRLSIL.

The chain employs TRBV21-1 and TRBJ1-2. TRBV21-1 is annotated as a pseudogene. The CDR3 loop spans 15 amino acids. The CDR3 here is CASPNRGDYGYGYTF. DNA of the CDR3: TGTGCCAGCCCCAACAGAGGGGACTATGGCTATGGCTACACCTTC.

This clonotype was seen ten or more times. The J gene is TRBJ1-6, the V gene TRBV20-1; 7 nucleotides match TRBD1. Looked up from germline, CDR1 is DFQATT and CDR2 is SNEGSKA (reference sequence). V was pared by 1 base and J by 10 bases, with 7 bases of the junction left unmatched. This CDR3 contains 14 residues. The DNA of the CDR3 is TGCAGTGCTAGAGGACAGGGTTTGGAATCACCCCTCCACTTT. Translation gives CSARGQGLESPLHF.

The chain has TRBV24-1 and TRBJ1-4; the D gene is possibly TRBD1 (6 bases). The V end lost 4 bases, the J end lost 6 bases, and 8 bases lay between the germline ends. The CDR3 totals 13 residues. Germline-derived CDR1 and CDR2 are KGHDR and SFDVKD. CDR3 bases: TGTGCCACCAGTGAGACAGGAGATGAAAAACTGTTTTTT. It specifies CATSETGDEKLFF.